Below are 5 T cell receptor beta chains sequenced from a single sample in a study of CD8 T cells in ankylosing spondylitis. TCRdb called the 5' RACE reads again in MiXCR, with one record for every CDR3 protein. The table has approximately 250,000 distinct CDR3 sequences, about 24% seen once; the top ten hold less than 0.75%. The sample was blood, either unsorted or a sorted T cell fraction (not recorded which). The source is a male donor with ankylosing spondylitis or in good health (not recorded which).

The chain is built from TRBV6-1 and TRBJ2-3; 11 bases line up with TRBD1. The CDR3 is 16 amino acids. Looked up from germline, CDR1 is MNHNS and CDR2 is SASEGT. V shed 1 base, J shed 6 bases, and the junction held 6 bases outside the gene matches. DNA for the CDR3: TGTGCCAGCAGTGAAGGCGGGACAGGGGGGACGGATACGCAGTATTTT. Its protein product is CASSEGGTGGTDTQYF.

CDR3 coding DNA: TGTGCCACCAGTGATTTCCGACAGGGAGGCGAGACCCAGTACTTC. Protein sequence: CATSDFRQGGETQYF. J is TRBJ2-5 and V is TRBV24-1, with D possibly matching TRBD1 (7 bases). V was cut by 1 base and J by 5 bases, with 13 bases left in between. Germline CDR1 is KGHDR and CDR2 is SFDVKD. This CDR3 contains 15 residues.

This clonotype has a handful of counts. The chain links TRBV7-3 to TRBJ2-1; 8 nucleotides align to TRBD1. Per the germline V gene, CDR1 is SGHTA and CDR2 is FQGTGA. With 5 bases clipped from V and 6 bases from J, the junction kept 9 bases outside the gene matches. There are 15 residues in the CDR3. The CDR3 region is CASSPQWTGRNEQFF. The CDR3 nucleotides read TGTGCCAGCAGCCCACAATGGACAGGGCGCAATGAGCAGTTCTTC.

As to this clonotype: The junction departs from the called germline gene at one end, perhaps through a read error. The chain joins TRBV12-3 or TRBV12-4 to TRBJ2-3; TRBD2 agrees at 11 bases. The length of the CDR3 is 15 residues. The CDR3 bases are TGTGCCAGCAACTTAGCGGGGGGGTACACAGATACGCTGTATTTT. Its protein product is CASNLAGGYTDTLYF.

This clonotype occurred many times. V is TRBV10-3 and J is TRBJ2-6; no firm D call. Deletions cut 6 bases from V and 2 bases from J, with 5 bases between. CDR3 length: 13 amino acids. Germline assignment: CDR1 ENHRY and CDR2 SYGVKD. The DNA of the CDR3 is TGTGCCATCAGCCCCACTGGGGCCAACGTCCTGACTTTC. Residues: CAISPTGANVLTF.